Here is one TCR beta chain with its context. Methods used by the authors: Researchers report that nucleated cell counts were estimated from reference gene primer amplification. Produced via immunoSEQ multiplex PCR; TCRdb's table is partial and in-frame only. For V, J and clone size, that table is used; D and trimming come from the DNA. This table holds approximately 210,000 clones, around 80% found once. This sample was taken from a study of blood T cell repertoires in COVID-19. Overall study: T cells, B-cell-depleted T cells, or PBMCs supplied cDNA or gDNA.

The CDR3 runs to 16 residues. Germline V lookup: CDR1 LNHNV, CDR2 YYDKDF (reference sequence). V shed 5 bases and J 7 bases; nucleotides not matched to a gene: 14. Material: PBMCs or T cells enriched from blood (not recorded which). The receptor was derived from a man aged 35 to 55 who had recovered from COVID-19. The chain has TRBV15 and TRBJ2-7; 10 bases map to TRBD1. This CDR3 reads CATSPRGDRGSGEQYF. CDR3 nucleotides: TGTGCCACCAGCCCAAGAGGGGACAGGGGTTCGGGGGAGCAGTACTTC.